What follows are 21 T cell receptor beta chains derived from one specimen sequenced in a study of cytomegalovirus exposure and HLA in healthy donors. Primers included in the PCR were 60 Vbeta and 13 Jbeta primers. The method was immunoSEQ multiplex PCR; TCRdb's version includes in-frame clones alone and lacks a portion of them. The sample carries 130,000 or so clones, approximately 64% recorded once. Material: PBMCs. The receptors were gathered from a woman in her thirties or forties in good health and CMV-seronegative.

The chain joins TRBV18 to TRBJ1-2, with 7 bases that match TRBD1. The CDR3 is 15 amino acids. J gave up 4 bases and V 3 bases, and 8 bases lay outside the gene matches. Germline V lookup: CDR1 KGHSH, CDR2 LQKENI. The CDR3 nucleotides are TGTGCCAGCTCACCCTCGACAGGGAGAGGCTATGGCTACACCTTC. This codes for CASSPSTGRGYGYTF.

The V call is TRBV2, the J call TRBJ1-5; D unresolved. The CDR3 spans 13 residues. Between the trimmed V and J ends, which lost 8 bases and 2 bases, there was a span of 10 bases. Germline CDR1 is SNHLY and CDR2 is FYNNEI. DNA for the CDR3: TGTGCCAGCGAGAGTACAGGCAATCAGCCCCAGCATTTT. This translates into CASESTGNQPQHF.

The chain links TRBV5-4 to TRBJ1-3; 8 bases agree with TRBD1. V trimming: 0 bases; J trimming: 3 bases; junction bases outside the gene matches: 5. Germline V gene sequence: CDR1 SGHNT, CDR2 YYREEE (reference sequence). The CDR3 has 16 amino acids. As DNA, the CDR3 is TGTGCCAGCAGCTTGGCGACAGGGGTTAGTGGAAACACCATATATTTT. Protein product: CASSLATGVSGNTIYF.

Only one count was recorded for this clone. This chain connects TRBV5-4 to TRBJ2-7; D remains ambiguous. V was pared by 0 bases and J by 4 bases, with 17 bases between. Germline values: CDR1 SGHNT, CDR2 YYREEE (reference sequence). The CDR3 is 16 residues long. The CDR3 spells CASSLDPASSRYEQYF. DNA of the CDR3: TGTGCCAGCAGCTTGGATCCGGCATCATCGCGGTACGAGCAGTACTTC.

The sample holds many counts of this clone. The rearrangement links TRBV7-3 to TRBJ1-1; no definite D call. The germline V gene encodes CDR1 SGHTA and CDR2 FQGTGA. Trimming left V 4 bases short and J 10 bases short, with 13 bases between. The CDR3 runs 12 residues. The CDR3 bases are TGTGCCAGCAGCTCACCCGGGGAGGGAGCTTTCTTT. It translates to CASSSPGEGAFF.

The chain has TRBV30 and TRBJ1-5; D is perhaps TRBD1 (5 bases). The CDR3 has 15 residues. With 2 bases removed from V and 0 bases from J, the gap between germline ends came to 11 bases. In germline, CDR1 is GTSNPN, CDR2 SVGIG (reference sequence). CDR3 sequence (DNA): TGTGCCTGGAGTCAGGACACGAATAGCAATCAGCCCCAGCATTTT. It specifies CAWSQDTNSNQPQHF.

The rearrangement links TRBV29-1 to TRBJ2-3, with a possible D match to TRBD2 (5 bases). In germline, CDR1 is SQVTM, CDR2 ANQGSEA. V was clipped by 5 bases and J by 0 bases, with 18 bases between them. This CDR3 region has 16 residues. The CDR3 DNA reads as TGCAGCGTTTCCCCAGTCGGGGTTACTAGCACAGATACGCAGTATTTT. Translation: CSVSPVGVTSTDTQYF.

The V and J genes are TRBV7-3 and TRBJ2-5; D unresolved. Germline V gives CDR1 SGHTA, CDR2 FQGTGA. V was trimmed by 2 bases and J by 1 base, leaving 8 bases between them. This CDR3 is 14 amino acids long. The CDR3: CASSLSGRQETQYF. For the CDR3, the DNA is TGTGCCAGCAGCTTATCAGGCCGCCAAGAGACCCAGTACTTC.

This chain links TRBV2 with TRBJ2-4, with D tentatively TRBD1 (5 bases). Trimming cost V 7 bases and J 0 bases, with 7 bases left between them. This CDR3 is built from 13 residues. In germline, CDR1 is SNHLY, CDR2 FYNNEI. The CDR3 loop reads CASKGEAKNIQYF. The CDR3 nucleotides read TGTGCCAGCAAAGGGGAAGCCAAAAACATTCAGTACTTC.

The V gene is TRBV18, the J gene TRBJ2-3, with D possibly TRBD1 on 5 matching bases. Per germline, CDR1 KGHSH and CDR2 LQKENI. With 1 base removed from V and 2 bases from J, the gap between germline ends came to 7 bases. The CDR3 runs 14 residues. The CDR3 sequence: CASSPQGFTDTQYF. The DNA of the CDR3 is TGTGCCAGCTCACCACAGGGGTTCACAGATACGCAGTATTTT.

This chain links TRBV19 with TRBJ2-1, with TRBD1 identical over 9 bases. This CDR3 comprises 16 residues. Germline CDR1 and CDR2: LNHDA and SQIVND (reference sequence). J gave up 5 bases and V 3 bases, and 8 bases lay outside the gene matches. The CDR3 DNA follows: TGTGCCAGTAGTATCCCTTACAGGGGGCCCAACAATGAGCAGTTCTTC. Translated: CASSIPYRGPNNEQFF.

The rearrangement joins TRBV10-2 to TRBJ2-5, with 7 nucleotides matching TRBD2. This CDR3 has 13 residues. The junction had 6 bases not matched to a gene; V was cut back by 7 bases and J by 4 bases. Germline V gene lookup returns CDR1 WSHSY and CDR2 SAAADI. The DNA for the CDR3 is TGCGCCAGCACCAACGGGGGGAGAGAGACCCAGTACTTC. Its translation: CASTNGGRETQYF.

This chain uses TRBV10-3 with TRBJ1-1, with 9 bases identical to TRBD1. The CDR3 loop spans 13 amino acids. After removal of 6 bases from V and 6 bases from J, the junction contained 5 bases not matched to a gene. Per germline, CDR1 ENHRY and CDR2 SYGVKD. CDR3: CAIREQGASEAFF. CDR3 DNA sequence: TGTGCCATCAGAGAACAGGGGGCATCTGAAGCTTTCTTT.

In this sample, this clone turned up a few times. The chain links TRBV7-9 to TRBJ2-7; TRBD2 agrees at 15 bases. V shed 5 bases, J shed 0 bases, and the junction held 11 bases outside the gene matches. This CDR3 has 19 residues. Germline CDR1 SEHNR, CDR2 FQNEAQ (reference sequence). CDR3 nucleotide sequence: TGTGCCAGCAGCCTGACAAGGACTAGCGGGGGGGTCAGCTCCTACGAGCAGTACTTC. Its protein product is CASSLTRTSGGVSSYEQYF.

J is TRBJ2-3 and V is TRBV6-5; D may be TRBD1 (6 bases). Trimming left V 2 bases short and J 3 bases short, with 12 bases between. The length of the CDR3 is 15 residues. The germline CDR1 and CDR2 sequences are MNHEY and SVGAGI. The DNA of the CDR3 is TGTGCCAGCAGTTACCTCAGACAGGATACAGATACGCAGTATTTT. The encoded protein is CASSYLRQDTDTQYF.

CDR3 in amino acids: CASSLAGGINYEQYF. In DNA, the CDR3 is TGCGCCAGCAGCTTGGCAGGGGGGATAAACTACGAGCAGTACTTC. The rearrangement uses TRBV5-1 and TRBJ2-7; TRBD1 might be the D (7 bases). Germline CDR1 is SGHRS and CDR2 is YFSETQ. The CDR3 covers 15 residues. Trimming took 0 bases from V and 3 from J, leaving 13 bases between them.

Remarks on this clone: At the DNA level, this CDR3 is encoded by other sequences in the same sample as well. The chain combines TRBV6-5 with TRBJ1-2; weak D call: TRBD1 (5 bases). CDR3 size: 12 residues. Trimming shortened V by 5 bases and J by 8 bases, and 12 bases separated the two germline ends. CDR1 is MNHEY, CDR2 SVGAGI, per germline. The chain's CDR3 is CASSRQGYGYTF. The CDR3 nucleotides read TGTGCCAGCAGTAGGCAGGGCTACGGCTACACCTTC.

The CDR3 spells CAIIGGLNYGYTF. The DNA for the CDR3 is TGTGCCATCATAGGAGGACTGAACTATGGCTACACCTTC. The genes are TRBV2 and TRBJ1-2; the D is unclear. The CDR3 contains 13 residues. Germline V gene data show CDR1 as SNHLY and CDR2 as FYNNEI. Trimming cost V 10 bases and J 2 bases, with 14 bases left between them.

This clone was seen only once. The chain couples TRBV9 to TRBJ2-4; a possible D gene is TRBD2 (5 bases). V dropped 0 bases and J dropped 6 bases, with 13 bases sitting between them. Germline assignment: CDR1 SGDLS and CDR2 YYNGEE. The CDR3 covers 15 residues. Here the CDR3 DNA reads TGTGCCAGCAGCGTAGGAAGAGGGATTGGAAACATTCAGTACTTC. The encoded protein is CASSVGRGIGNIQYF.

The V and J genes are TRBV19 and TRBJ2-2; weak D call: TRBD1 (6 bases). CDR1 and CDR2 (germline): LNHDA, SQIVND (reference sequence). V lost 5 bases and J lost 6, with 13 bases in between. The CDR3 runs to 14 residues. The CDR3 region has the DNA TGTGCCAGTAGTCCCTCCGGACAGCCCGGGGAGCTGTTTTTT. This translates into CASSPSGQPGELFF. The full variable domain, rest sourced from reference TRBV19 and TRBJ2-2, is DGGITQSPKYLFRKEGQNVTLSCEQNLNHDAMYWYRQDPGQGLRLIYYSQIVNDFQKGDIAEGYSVSREKKESFPLTVTSAQKNPTAFYLCASSPSGQPGELFFGEGSRLTVL.

J is TRBJ1-2 and V is TRBV6-1; no firm D call. The germline gives CDR1 MNHNS, CDR2 SASEGT. This CDR3 contains 13 residues. Trimming pared 8 bases from V and 4 bases from J, leaving 14 bases between. CDR3 DNA: TGTGCCAGCCGCTTTGGGGAGACCTATGGCTACACCTTC. Amino acid sequence: CASRFGETYGYTF.